Sequencing of this T cell receptor beta chain was carried out in a study of vaccination effects on CD4 cells after COVID-19 (dated 2022 in TCRdb). Broadly, across the study: In the ViraFEST assay, PBMC were stimulated with viral peptide pools, and antigen-specific CD4+ T cell clonotypes were then identified by expansion using TCR sequencing. Two million PBMC per well were cultured with approximately 10 ug/ml peptides in IMDM containing about 5% human AB serum, 10 IU/ml IL-2 and gentamicin. Two doses of either the BNT162b2 or the mRNA-1273 mRNA SARS-CoV-2 vaccine were administered to participants. In the study, cultures from other donors were sequenced using the Oncomine TCR Beta short-read assay on an Illumina iSeq 100. In both COVID-19 convalescent patients and infection-naive vaccine recipients, the study compared SARS-CoV-2 spike-specific CD4+ TCR repertoires from before mRNA vaccination with those from after it. The full study included 10 COVID-19 convalescent patients and several SARS-CoV-2-naive healthy vaccine recipients. Pre-vaccine samples were drawn from a couple of convalescent patients 16 days and one week before the first dose, at 142 and 148 days after COVID-19 diagnosis.

Trimming takes 3 bases from V and 5 bases from J, and the germline ends sit 9 bases apart. CDR1 and CDR2 were assigned from the germline V gene (reference sequence) as LGHDT and YNNKEL. CDR3 length: 13 amino acids, cysteine to phenylalanine. The entry retains the CDR3 DNA only, 39 bases that are in frame from base 1. Concerning this clone: It lacks a known antigen. No base quality values were provided; no much bigger clone lies one nucleotide off.

After more than 9 days of culture, CD4+ T cells were isolated with the EasySep CD4+ T cell isolation kit. PCR-confirmed SARS-CoV-2 infection had occurred in convalescent patients between March and December 2020, before the Alpha, Beta and Delta variants emerged in the United States. Half of the culture medium was replaced with fresh IL-2-containing medium on days 3 and 7. Each peptide stimulation condition was cultured in triplicate wells unless otherwise noted. Using Ficoll-Paque Plus gradient centrifugation, PBMC were separated from whole blood and then either used fresh or cryopreserved at -140C. The QIAamp micro DNA kit was used to extract genomic DNA from the cultured CD4+ T cells. Study-level results and caveats: Limitations of the study were the small number of convalescent patients and the absence of early post-infection timepoints. In convalescent patients, the post-vaccine spike-reactive repertoire consisted mainly of new vaccine-induced clones, largely distinct from infection-induced clones. Marked clonal contraction was observed in both infection-induced and vaccine-induced clones at late post-vaccination timepoints, consistent with waning T cell responses.

The library relied on the immunoSEQ multiplex PCR assay. TCR beta CDR3 sequencing was performed on DNA from the cultured, isolated CD4+ T cells. The study's processing was this. Non-productive TCR sequences were removed, reads were trimmed to the CDR3 region, and CDR3s of at least 7 amino acids were retained. Antigen-specific clonotypes were identified using the MANAFEST web app by comparison of expansion in peptide wells against reference cultures. To count as positive, a clone had to show expansion at FDR<0.05 compared with the reference and with all other wells, an odds ratio above 5, and a frequency above 0.1% in two replicate wells. A clonotype was called cross-reactive if it was significantly expanded both in SARS-CoV-2 spike wells and in at least one common cold coronavirus spike condition. CDR3 similarity was assessed by Levenshtein distance with the stringdist R package, and unrooted trees were built with ape in R 3.6.1. TCRdb retrieved this table from immuneACCESS and kept in-frame rearrangements only. Not all clones are present; in checked studies, unresolved V genes account for under half, and no reason is known for the remainder. The V and J calls and clone size were taken over from that table, and D and trimming were inferred from the DNA. The sample table shows about 47,000 clones, and around 76% are seen once. The ten largest clones capture about 12% of the sample.

The rearrangement combines TRBV3-1 (or the pseudogene TRBV3-2) with TRBJ2-3, with the identity of the D gene unclear. Source: CD4+ T cells from PBMCs cultured without peptide, taken before COVID-19 vaccination. The receptor's source is a human donor who had a prior SARS-CoV-2 infection. The CDR3 reads CASSHHSGDTQYF. Here is the DNA: TGTGCCAGCAGCCACCATTCTGGAGATACGCAGTATTTT.